A selection of T cell receptor beta chains follows, all from one sample in a study of shared clonotypes between healthy human individuals. Generated by immunoSEQ multiplex PCR, the TCRdb table keeps only in-frame clones and is missing some. The sample has about half a million clones; 70% to 80% are singletons. The sample consisted of PBMCs. The receptors here all came from a woman in her 40s in good health. Some clones in this sample may be carry-over from other donors' samples. Both conserved end residues are part of each CDR3. A D gene is named only where the DNA matches it firmly. A row's size may be missing; if present it is once, few, many or a size class.

D gene	V gene	J gene	clone size	CDR3 protein	CDR3 DNA
TRBD1	TRBV5-1	TRBJ2-3	-	CASSFHGTGNTDTQYF	TGCGCCAGCAGCTTCCATGGGACAGGGAACACAGATACGCAGTATTTT
-	TRBV28	TRBJ1-2	-	CASSFSGRGGYTF	TGTGCCAGCAGTTTCTCGGGGAGGGGTGGCTACACCTTC
-	TRBV30	TRBJ2-5	-	CATMSAVGETQYF	TGTGCCACCATGTCGGCAGTCGGAGAGACCCAGTACTTC
-	TRBV4-2	TRBJ2-4	once	CASSQVTGAGKNIQYF	TGTGCCAGCAGCCAAGTGACGGGAGCCGGGAAAAACATTCAGTACTTC
TRBD1	TRBV6-1	TRBJ2-2	once	CASSGTGNTGELFF	TGTGCCAGCAGTGGGACAGGGAACACCGGGGAGCTGTTTTTT
-	TRBV7-9	TRBJ1-2	-	CASSLFAQRVYGYTF	TGTGCCAGCAGCTTATTCGCTCAGAGAGTTTATGGCTACACCTTC
-	TRBV7-9	TRBJ2-1	-	CASSSLPMDEQFF	TGTGCCAGCAGTTCTCTCCCCATGGATGAGCAGTTCTTC
-	TRBV19	TRBJ1-3	-	CASSRTGVENTIYF	TGTGCCAGTAGTAGGACCGGGGTGGAGAACACCATATATTTT
TRBD2	TRBV5-3	TRBJ2-7	-	CARSLAKGTSGRNEQYF	TGTGCCAGAAGCTTGGCAAAGGGGACTAGCGGGAGGAACGAGCAGTACTTC
TRBD1	TRBV7-2	TRBJ2-7	-	CASSPWTGGSSYEQYF	TGTGCCAGCAGCCCGTGGACAGGGGGCTCCTCCTACGAGCAGTACTTC
TRBD2	TRBV2	TRBJ2-1	-	CASSEGRGRDHEQFF	TGTGCCAGCAGTGAGGGGCGCGGGAGGGACCATGAGCAGTTCTTC
TRBD2	TRBV15	TRBJ2-7	once	CATSRQTLADEQYF	TGTGCCACCAGCAGACAGACCCTAGCGGACGAGCAGTACTTC
TRBD2	TRBV7-3	TRBJ2-5	-	CASSRAGMNQETQYF	TGTGCCAGCAGCCGAGCGGGAATGAACCAAGAGACCCAGTACTTC
-	TRBV7-3	TRBJ1-1	-	CASSLNPTRTEAFF	TGTGCCAGCAGCTTAAATCCGACACGAACTGAAGCTTTCTTT
TRBD2	TRBV29-1	TRBJ2-1	-	CSVAPSGRYNEQFF	TGCAGCGTGGCCCCTAGCGGGAGGTACAATGAGCAGTTCTTC
-	TRBV10-3	TRBJ2-3	-	CAIASGGTDTQYF	TGTGCCATCGCTAGTGGGGGCACAGATACGCAGTATTTT
-	TRBV18	TRBJ1-4	-	CASSPGSREKLFF	TGTGCCAGCTCACCAGGCAGTCGGGAAAAACTGTTTTTT
TRBD2	TRBV27	TRBJ2-1	many	CASSSSGVDAYNEQFF	TGTGCCAGCAGTTCTAGCGGGGTGGATGCCTACAATGAGCAGTTCTTC
-	TRBV5-1	TRBJ2-6	-	CASSYFSGANVLTF	TGCGCCAGCAGCTATTTCTCTGGGGCCAACGTCCTGACTTTC
-	TRBV28	TRBJ1-4	few	CASSPTGSKLFF	TGTGCCAGCAGTCCTACAGGGTCTAAACTGTTTTTT
-	TRBV15	TRBJ2-1	-	CATSREPRGDEQFF	TGTGCCACCAGCAGAGAGCCCCGGGGCGATGAGCAGTTCTTC
-	TRBV29-1	TRBJ1-2	-	CSAQGADYGYTF	TGCAGCGCCCAGGGAGCGGACTATGGCTACACCTTC
-	TRBV28	TRBJ2-7	-	CASSLRLSPGVPYEQYF	TGTGCCAGCAGCTTACGCCTCTCTCCGGGAGTGCCCTACGAGCAGTACTTC
-	TRBV10-3	TRBJ2-1	-	CAISTGSINEQFF	TGTGCCATCAGCACCGGGTCGATCAATGAGCAGTTCTTC
-	TRBV6-5	TRBJ2-2	-	CASTKTVTGELFF	TGTGCCAGCACCAAGACAGTGACCGGGGAGCTGTTTTTT
-	TRBV6-1	TRBJ1-3	-	CASRVTYDTIYF	TGTGCCAGCAGGGTAACTTACGACACCATATATTTT
TRBD2	TRBV4-2	TRBJ2-7	-	CASSQGLAGVYEQYF	TGTGCCAGCAGCCAAGGACTAGCGGGAGTCTACGAGCAGTACTTC
-	TRBV7-3	TRBJ2-7	-	CASHLLFPGYAPSYEQYF	TGTGCCAGCCACCTCCTGTTCCCCGGCTACGCTCCCTCCTACGAGCAGTACTTC
TRBD1	TRBV7-2	TRBJ1-1	-	CASLQGTGTEAFF	TGTGCCAGCTTACAGGGGACTGGCACTGAAGCTTTCTTT
TRBD2	TRBV7-8	TRBJ2-5	-	CASSFWRERGETQYF	TGTGCCAGCAGCTTCTGGAGGGAGCGGGGCGAGACCCAGTACTTC
TRBD2	TRBV7-3	TRBJ2-7	once	CASSLASGSPYEQYF	TGTGCCAGCAGCTTGGCTAGCGGGAGTCCCTACGAGCAGTACTTC
TRBD1	TRBV25-1	TRBJ2-7	-	CASSGGTGAYEQYF	TGTGCCAGCAGTGGGGGGACAGGGGCCTACGAGCAGTACTTC
-	TRBV30	TRBJ1-1	-	CAWGRPHQAFF	TGTGCCTGGGGACGGCCCCACCAGGCTTTCTTT
-	TRBV7-8	TRBJ1-4	once	CASSLDRSGFEKLFF	TGTGCCAGCAGCTTAGACCGAAGTGGGTTTGAAAAACTGTTTTTT
-	TRBV21-1	TRBJ2-7	once	CASSKGTDRVPSEQYF	TGTGCCAGCAGCAAAGGGACGGACAGGGTCCCCAGCGAGCAGTACTTC
TRBD2	TRBV7-9	TRBJ2-5	few	CASSTRTSGRRYETQYF	TGTGCCAGCAGCACCCGAACTAGCGGGAGGAGATATGAGACCCAGTACTTC
-	TRBV5-1	TRBJ2-1	-	CASSSNYNEQFF	TGCGCCAGCAGTTCCAACTACAATGAGCAGTTCTTC
-	TRBV11-1	TRBJ2-3	-	CASSSRDSTDTQYF	TGTGCCAGCAGTTCTCGGGACTCCACAGATACGCAGTATTTT
TRBD2	TRBV11-3	TRBJ2-7	-	CASSHRETSGETYEQYF	TGTGCCAGCAGCCATCGGGAGACTAGCGGGGAAACCTACGAGCAGTACTTC
TRBD1	TRBV28	TRBJ1-5	-	CASRPPGGASRQPQHF	TGTGCCAGCAGGCCCCCAGGGGGCGCATCGCGCCAGCCCCAGCATTTT
-	TRBV19	TRBJ2-3	-	CASTRRGITDTQYF	TGTGCCAGTACCCGGAGGGGGATCACAGATACGCAGTATTTT